The TCR beta chain under discussion was sequenced for a study of beta chain features in type 1 diabetes. Looking at the study overall: There was similarity between patients and healthy donors in age, gender and cell yields.

Regarding this clone: Antigen: not known.

Study conclusions and caveats: Within each of all four CD4+ subsets, Type 1 diabetes patients had TCRB CDR3s that were moderately but significantly shorter. Within the patient group, naive, central memory and Treg TCRB repertoires appeared more similar to each other than within healthy donors.

The authors reverse transcribed all of the isolated RNA, so sequencing captured expressed TCRB transcripts. Samples of naive, central memory and regulatory T cells yielded a mean of around 3.8 million reads. The assay was immunoSEQ multiplex PCR, and TCRdb's table has in-frame clones only and misses some. The sample has around 650,000 clones, under 15% seen once. From germline, CDR1 is SGDLS and CDR2 YYNGEE. With 3 bases clipped from V and 0 bases from J, the junction kept 5 bases outside the gene matches. This CDR3 is 15 amino acids long. Source material: naive CD4+ T cells from blood. The TCR was taken from a man aged 25 to 40 with type 1 diabetes. The chain links TRBV9 to TRBJ2-7, with 8 bases matching TRBD1. Here the CDR3 DNA reads TGTGCCAGCAGCGGAGGGACAGGTTCCTCCTACGAGCAGTACTTC. It codes for CASSGGTGSSYEQYF. Full variable domain (missing parts from reference TRBV9 and TRBJ2-7): DSGVTQTPKHLITATGQRVTLRCSPRSGDLSVYWYQQSLDQGLQFLIQYYNGEERAKGNILERFSAQQFPDLHSELNLSSLELGDSALYFCASSGGTGSSYEQYFGPGTRLTVT.